The 17 T cell receptor beta chains below come from one sample, sequenced in a study of blood T cell repertoires in COVID-19. Sequencing was performed with immunoSEQ multiplex PCR; in TCRdb, only in-frame clones are kept and a portion is missing. The data show more than 200,000 clones, over 70% seen once. Sequenced sample: peripheral blood. The receptors originated from a man aged 40-49 years with acute or convalescent COVID-19.

On this clone itself: The same CDR3 is also encoded by other DNA sequences in this sample. The chain couples TRBV27 to TRBJ1-5; no reliable D call. Per germline, CDR1 MNHEY and CDR2 SMNVEV (reference sequence). Between the trimmed V and J ends, which lost 2 bases and 2 bases, there was a span of 7 bases. The CDR3 is made up of 14 amino acids. The CDR3 sequence: CASSLNRGNQPQHF. CDR3 DNA: TGTGCCAGCAGTTTAAACCGGGGCAATCAGCCCCAGCATTTT.

The chain couples TRBV7-2 to TRBJ2-7, with 12 positions matching TRBD2. The CDR3 is 16 amino acids. Trimming took 5 bases from V and 3 from J; bases not matched to a gene: 8. Germline V CDR1 and CDR2: SGHTA, FQGNSA. CDR3 protein: CASSRPSSGRDYEQYF. The CDR3 DNA reads as TGTGCCAGCAGCCGGCCTTCTAGCGGGAGGGACTACGAGCAGTACTTC. The whole variable domain, filled in from reference TRBV7-2 and TRBJ2-7, reads GAGVSQSPSNKVTEKGKDVELRCDPISGHTALYWYRQSLGQGLEFLIYFQGNSAPDKSGLPSDRFSAERTGGSVSTLTIQRTQQEDSAVYLCASSRPSSGRDYEQYFGPGTRLTVT.

J is TRBJ1-1 and V is TRBV2, with 7 bases matching TRBD1. The CDR3 covers 14 residues. Germline CDR1 is SNHLY and CDR2 is FYNNEI. Trimming took 6 bases from V and 4 from J; bases not matched to a gene: 8. For the CDR3, the DNA is TGTGCCAGCAGCTCACAGGGGATGTCCACTGAAGCTTTCTTT. Amino acid sequence: CASSSQGMSTEAFF. Full variable domain (rest looked up from reference TRBV2 and TRBJ1-1): EPEVTQTPSHQVTQMGQEVILRCVPISNHLYFYWYRQILGQKVEFLVSFYNNEISEKSEIFDDQFSVERPDGSNFTLKIRSTKLEDSAMYFCASSSQGMSTEAFFGQGTRLTVV.

As to this clone: The junction differs from germline at one of its ends, possibly a read error. V and J are TRBV7-8 and TRBJ2-1, with 7 bases matching TRBD2. Germline loops: CDR1 SGHVS, CDR2 FQNEAQ. The CDR3 extends over 20 amino acids. CDR3 sequence: CASSSVFGSGAASSYNEQFF. DNA for the CDR3: TGTGCCAGCAGCTCCGTCTTCGGAAGCGGGGCCGCCAGCTCCTACAATGAACAGTTCTTC.

The chain has TRBV7-9 and TRBJ1-2; D remains ambiguous. Trimming removed 2 bases at V and 5 bases at J, with 9 bases between. Germline-derived CDR1 and CDR2 are SEHNR and FQNEAQ (reference sequence). The CDR3 has 13 amino acids. The CDR3 nucleotides read TGTGCCAGCAGCTTAACAGAAAATTATGGCTACACCTTC. It specifies CASSLTENYGYTF.

The V and J genes are TRBV20-1 and TRBJ2-1; D may be TRBD2 (6 bases). The CDR3 is 10 residues long. V shed 8 bases and J shed 11 bases, with 13 bases lying between them. Germline assignment: CDR1 DFQATT and CDR2 SNEGSKA (reference sequence). Here the CDR3 DNA reads TGCAGTCACGAGCGGGTGAAGCAGTTCTTC. Residues: CSHERVKQFF.

A single count supports this clone. The J gene is TRBJ1-1, the V gene TRBV27, with D possibly matching TRBD1 (5 bases). V was trimmed by 6 bases and J by 7 bases, leaving 18 bases between them. This CDR3 is 14 amino acids long. Germline values: CDR1 MNHEY, CDR2 SMNVEV (reference sequence). CDR3: CASSPPAGRGEAFF. For the CDR3, the DNA is TGTGCCAGCAGCCCCCCAGCGGGGCGGGGTGAAGCTTTCTTT.

The CDR3 reads CASSRDFVEQFF. The CDR3 DNA reads as TGTGCCAGTAGTAGGGACTTCGTCGAGCAGTTCTTC. V and J are TRBV19 and TRBJ2-1, with D perhaps matching TRBD2 (6 bases). V was trimmed by 4 bases and J by 10 bases, leaving 11 bases between them. This CDR3 contains 12 residues. Germline V gene lookup returns CDR1 LNHDA and CDR2 SQIVND (reference sequence).

The gene calls are TRBV6-5 and TRBJ2-1; D gene unclear. The CDR3 extends over 14 amino acids. Trimming cost V 0 bases and J 9 bases, with 12 bases left between them. Germline CDR1 and CDR2: MNHEY and SVGAGI. CDR3: CASSYSSGVGEQFF. As DNA, the CDR3 is TGTGCCAGCAGTTACTCATCGGGTGTGGGTGAGCAGTTCTTC.

DNA of the CDR3: TGCGCCAGCAGCTTCAGGGTAGACTCCTACAATGAGCAGTTCTTC. It codes for CASSFRVDSYNEQFF. This chain joins TRBV5-1 and TRBJ2-1, with D perhaps TRBD1 (5 bases). The germline V and J ends were trimmed by 2 bases and 0 bases, with 9 bases remaining between them. Germline V gene sequence: CDR1 SGHRS, CDR2 YFSETQ. The CDR3 runs to 15 residues.

The V and J genes are TRBV28 and TRBJ2-1; 7 bases agree with TRBD2. After removal of 2 bases from V and 2 bases from J, the junction contained 12 bases not matched to a gene. The CDR3 covers 18 residues. In germline, CDR1 is MDHEN, CDR2 SYDVKM. The CDR3 DNA follows: TGTGCCAGCAGTTTACCCCGAGGGCGGGAGAGGACCTACAATGAGCAGTTCTTC. It encodes CASSLPRGRERTYNEQFF.

The sample holds one count of this clone. This chain uses TRBV9 with TRBJ1-1; D not certain. CDR1 SGDLS and CDR2 YYNGEE come from the germline V gene. This CDR3 spans 15 amino acids. V gave up 0 bases and J gave up 0 bases, with 9 bases separating them. The CDR3 region is CASSVVGGMNTEAFF. The CDR3 DNA is TGTGCCAGCAGCGTAGTTGGAGGGATGAACACTGAAGCTTTCTTT.

The rearrangement links TRBV12-3 or TRBV12-4 to TRBJ2-7; 8 bases fit TRBD1. V was clipped by 5 bases and J by 5 bases; unmatched bases: 5. The CDR3 is 13 amino acids. Here the CDR3 reads CASSAGGWDEQYF. The CDR3 DNA follows: TGTGCCAGCAGTGCAGGGGGCTGGGACGAGCAGTACTTC.

The J gene is TRBJ1-1, the V gene TRBV30, with D possibly TRBD1 on 5 matching bases. The CDR3 has 13 amino acids. V was shortened by 2 bases and J by 10 bases, with 17 bases between the two germline ends. Germline CDR1 and CDR2: GTSNPN and SVGIG (reference sequence). The CDR3 DNA sequence: TGTGCCTGGAGTTCCAGGGCGGCAGAGAGAGCTTTCTTT. Amino acid sequence: CAWSSRAAERAFF.

The chain has TRBV19 and TRBJ2-3, with 7 bases matching TRBD1. V dropped 2 bases and J dropped 2; count of bases not matched to a gene: 4. The germline V gene encodes CDR1 LNHDA and CDR2 SQIVND (reference sequence). The CDR3 totals 15 residues. The CDR3 DNA reads TGTGCCAGTAGTATAAGACAGGGATACACAGATACGCAGTATTTT. Protein sequence: CASSIRQGYTDTQYF.

The table lists this clone with a few counts. The chain uses TRBV12-5 and TRBJ2-2, with 9 bases that match TRBD2. This CDR3 is 16 amino acids long. Trimming took 6 bases from V and 0 from J; bases not matched to a gene: 5. Per germline, CDR1 LGHNT and CDR2 FRNRAP. CDR3 sequence: CASGQTSGSNTGELFF. The CDR3 DNA sequence: TGTGCTAGTGGCCAGACTAGCGGTTCGAACACCGGGGAGCTGTTTTTT.

Regarding this clone: This sample also contains other DNA sequences that code for the same CDR3. The rearrangement joins TRBV30 to TRBJ2-1; D possibly corresponds to TRBD1 (5 bases). The CDR3 is made up of 14 amino acids. Trimming removed 0 bases from V and 5 bases from J, with 11 bases in between. Germline V gene data show CDR1 as GTSNPN and CDR2 as SVGIG (reference sequence). For the CDR3, the DNA is TGTGCCTGGAGTGTACCCGGCAGGGACAATGAGCAGTTCTTC. Translating gives CAWSVPGRDNEQFF.